A single sample gave rise to the 5 T cell receptor beta chains below, sequenced in a study of T-cell reconstitution after alpha-beta-depleted transplantation in children. Researchers prepared the TCRbeta library using unique molecular identifiers, the study reports. TCRdb recomputed calls from the PCR reads with MiXCR, one row per CDR3 protein. The sample yields some 500,000 distinct CDR3 sequences, roughly 18% seen once. Sequencing used PBMCs from the stem cell graft donor, obtained from the stem cell graft. Receptors originate from a human donor who donated a stem cell graft to a child with acute lymphoblastic leukemia.

The chain employs TRBV5-1 and TRBJ2-1; 9 bases fit TRBD1. J was trimmed by 5 bases and V by 3 bases; bases with no gene match: 6. The CDR3 extends over 15 amino acids. In germline, CDR1 is SGHRS, CDR2 YFSETQ. The CDR3 nucleotides are TGCGCCAGCAGCTGGACAGGGGCCGGGAACAATGAGCAGTTCTTC. Translation gives CASSWTGAGNNEQFF.

The chain couples TRBV2 to TRBJ2-1; 8 bases are shared with TRBD2. Germline V gene sequence: CDR1 SNHLY, CDR2 FYNNEI. This CDR3 is built from 15 residues. V lost 7 bases to trimming and J lost 6 bases; unmatched junction nucleotides: 11. CDR3 in DNA: TGTGCCAGCACAGGTAGCGGGACGTCTACCAATGAGCAGTTCTTC. Residues: CASTGSGTSTNEQFF.

This clonotype was seen more than once but under ten times. The rearrangement uses TRBV19 and TRBJ2-2; TRBD1 matches at 7 bases. CDR1 and CDR2 from the germline V gene are LNHDA and SQIVND (reference sequence). V dropped 9 bases and J dropped 4; count of bases not matched to a gene: 8. CDR3 length: 14 amino acids. This CDR3 is CASLQGSGTGELFF. The DNA of the CDR3 is TGTGCCAGCCTACAGGGGTCGGGCACCGGGGAGCTGTTTTTT.

This rearrangement joins TRBV3-1 to TRBJ2-1, with D unclear. The germline V gene encodes CDR1 LGHDT and CDR2 YNNKEL (reference sequence). The V gene lost 2 bases and the J gene lost 3 bases, with 11 bases spanning the gap. This CDR3 has 15 amino acids. The CDR3 region is CASSQILDVYNEQFF. The CDR3 DNA sequence: TGTGCCAGCAGCCAAATCCTGGACGTCTACAATGAGCAGTTCTTC.

The CDR3 region has the DNA TGTGCCAGCATCCCGCGGGTCAGAAGAAACTATGGCTACACCTTC. Its translation: CASIPRVRRNYGYTF. The rearrangement links TRBV12-3 or TRBV12-4 to TRBJ1-2; D is unresolved. The CDR3 contains 15 residues. Trimming removed 7 bases from V and 2 bases from J, with 17 bases in between.